This T cell receptor beta chain came from a study of OX40 agonist ivuxolimab in advanced cancers. Background on the study: Allowance was made for prior anti-PD-1, anti-PD-L1 or anti-CTLA-4 therapy, and about 37% had some.

At baseline, cycle 4 day 1, and cycle 7 day 1, blood was sampled. V trimming: 3 bases; J trimming: 7 bases; junction bases outside the gene matches: 13. Germline V CDR1 and CDR2: SGHNT, YYREEE (reference sequence). The CDR3 consists of 17 residues. This clone was detected only once. Only in-frame clones appear in the TCRdb table, and some are missing; sequencing was by immunoSEQ multiplex PCR. The sample has almost 35,000 clones; roughly 79% are singletons. J is TRBJ1-6 and V is TRBV5-4, with 7 bases fitting TRBD1. The sequences come from CD4+ or CD8+ T cells sorted from blood, collected in a trial of the OX40 agonist ivuxolimab. This TCR was recovered from an adult with an advanced solid tumor such as melanoma, head and neck, liver or kidney cancer. CDR3 residues: CASSWGGGRGRNSPLHF. The CDR3 DNA reads as TGTGCCAGCAGCTGGGGAGGGGGCAGGGGTAGGAATTCACCCCTCCACTTT. Combining the CDR3 with reference TRBV5-4 and TRBJ1-6 gives the whole variable domain ETGVTQSPTHLIKTRGQQVTLRCSSQSGHNTVSWYQQALGQGPQFIFQYYREEENGRGNFPPRFSGLQFPNYSSELNVNALELDDSALYLCASSWGGGRGRNSPLHFGNGTRLTVT.